The 12 T cell receptor beta chains listed next were all sequenced from one sample in a study of blood T cell repertoires in COVID-19. The data were produced by immunoSEQ multiplex PCR, yet TCRdb's version contains in-frame clones alone and is incomplete. Among 200,000 to 250,000 clones listed, just over 85% were seen once. Sequenced input: PBMCs or T cells enriched from blood (not recorded which). The receptors originated from a woman aged 40 to 50 with acute COVID-19.

This clone was seen a handful of times. V gene TRBV10-3 combines with J gene TRBJ2-1; a weak D match, TRBD2 (7 bases). Germline lookup yields CDR1 ENHRY and CDR2 SYGVKD. The CDR3 totals 13 residues. Trimming took 8 bases from V and 4 from J, leaving 12 bases between them. The CDR3 region has the DNA TGTGCCATCGGCGGGGGCCCTTACAATGAGCAGTTCTTC. Translating it yields CAIGGGPYNEQFF.

The CDR3 nucleotides read TGTGCCAGCAGCTCCACAGGGCGTCAAAGTGAAAAACTGTTTTTT. Translation gives CASSSTGRQSEKLFF. The gene calls are TRBV7-8 and TRBJ1-4; D perhaps matches TRBD1 (6 bases). The V and J ends lost 4 bases and 7 bases respectively, with 16 bases between them. The CDR3 totals 15 residues. The germline V gene has CDR1 SGHVS and CDR2 FQNEAQ.

This clone was counted once. This sequence joins TRBV29-1 and TRBJ1-2; D may be TRBD1 (6 bases). CDR3 length: 12 residues. CDR1 and CDR2 from the germline V gene are SQVTM and ANQGSEA. V was shortened by 4 bases and J by 8 bases, with 14 bases between the two germline ends. The DNA of the CDR3 is TGCAGCGTTGTTTTGCAGGGGTACGGCTACACCTTC. Residues: CSVVLQGYGYTF.

The gene calls are TRBV5-5 and TRBJ2-3; the match to TRBD2 covers 8 bases. CDR3 length: 17 residues. Unmatched junction bases numbered 6, after V lost 0 bases and J lost 0 bases. Germline V gene data show CDR1 as SGHKS and CDR2 as YYEKEE (reference sequence). The CDR3 spells CASSLATRGVSTDTQYF. CDR3 in DNA: TGTGCCAGCAGCTTGGCCACGCGGGGGGTTAGCACAGATACGCAGTATTTT. The variable domain in full, with the rest retrieved from reference TRBV5-5 and TRBJ2-3, is DAGVTQSPTHLIKTRGQQVTLRCSPISGHKSVSWYQQVLGQGPQFIFQYYEKEERGRGNFPDRFSARQFPNYSSELNVNALLLGDSALYLCASSLATRGVSTDTQYFGPGTRLTVL.

The J gene is TRBJ2-5, the V gene TRBV7-2, with TRBD2 matching 10 bases. Germline V CDR1 and CDR2: SGHTA, FQGNSA. The CDR3 sequence is 15 residues long. V was pared by 3 bases and J by 3 bases, with 4 bases of the junction left unmatched. CDR3 nucleotide sequence: TGTGCCAGCAGCTTGACCGGGACTAGCGAAGAGACCCAGTACTTC. Translated, it gives CASSLTGTSEETQYF.

The chain joins TRBV27 to TRBJ1-1; D unresolved. The V and J ends lost 5 bases and 1 base respectively, with 11 bases between them. This CDR3 has 14 residues. Germline lookup yields CDR1 MNHEY and CDR2 SMNVEV (reference sequence). The CDR3 here is CASSALGRNTEAFF. CDR3 nucleotide sequence: TGTGCCAGCAGTGCCCTTGGGAGGAACACTGAAGCTTTCTTT.

CDR3 DNA: TGTGCCAGCATGCAGGGATTATCAACTAATGAAAAACTGTTTTTT. Translated, it gives CASMQGLSTNEKLFF. This chain links TRBV5-5 with TRBJ1-4; perhaps TRBD1 as D (5 bases). Germline lookup yields CDR1 SGHKS and CDR2 YYEKEE (reference sequence). V lost 6 bases and J lost 0, with 12 bases in between. This CDR3 spans 15 amino acids.

The chain combines TRBV18 with TRBJ1-1; 11 bases line up with TRBD1. The CDR3 is 20 residues long. CDR1 is KGHSH, CDR2 LQKENI, per germline. Trimming removed 3 bases from V and 0 bases from J; junction bases left unmatched: 15. The CDR3 spells CASSPPLVGTGGFMNTEAFF. For the CDR3, the DNA is TGTGCCAGCTCACCGCCCCTAGTCGGGACAGGGGGTTTCATGAACACTGAAGCTTTCTTT.

The chain couples TRBV6-2 or TRBV6-3 to TRBJ2-3, with TRBD2 identical over 7 bases. Germline lookup yields CDR1 MNHEY and CDR2 SVGEGT. This CDR3 has 16 amino acids. J gave up 0 bases and V 1 base, and 4 bases lay outside the gene matches. CDR3 sequence reads: CASSYFLADSTDTQYF. The DNA of the CDR3 is TGTGCCAGCAGTTACTTCCTAGCGGATAGCACAGATACGCAGTATTTT.

This chain links TRBV5-1 with TRBJ1-4; D perhaps matches TRBD1 (6 bases). The germline V gene has CDR1 SGHRS and CDR2 YFSETQ. With 5 bases removed from V and 1 base from J, the gap between germline ends came to 15 bases. CDR3 size: 16 residues. The CDR3 DNA is TGCGCCAGCAGTCGTGAAACAGGGAGAACTAATGAAAAACTGTTTTTT. Protein: CASSRETGRTNEKLFF.

This CDR3 is CASYYSGGFETQYF. CDR3 nucleotides: TGTGCCAGCTACTATTCAGGGGGCTTTGAGACCCAGTACTTC. This chain connects TRBV2 to TRBJ2-5; 8 bases align to TRBD1. Germline values: CDR1 SNHLY, CDR2 FYNNEI. The junction had 10 bases not matched to a gene; V was cut back by 8 bases and J by 5 bases. The CDR3 has 14 residues.

The chain links TRBV9 to TRBJ2-7; 10 nucleotides align to TRBD1. Looked up from germline, CDR1 is SGDLS and CDR2 is YYNGEE. J lost 0 bases, V lost 4 bases, and 4 bases had no gene match. The CDR3 is made up of 15 amino acids. Here the CDR3 reads CASSSGQGNSYEQYF. The CDR3 DNA reads TGTGCCAGCAGCTCGGGACAGGGGAACTCCTACGAGCAGTACTTC.